Below, 14 T cell receptor beta chains from the same sample are listed, as sequenced in a study of Ad26.COV2.S vaccination and SARS-CoV-2 variants. Generated by immunoSEQ multiplex PCR, the TCRdb table keeps only in-frame clones and is missing some. The sample has roughly 350,000 clones; approximately 86% are singletons. Stated treatment: about 20 received Ad26.COV2.S at low or high dose, single or two shots; several received placebo; per-sample allocation not given. The samples date from day 63 after the first vaccine or placebo injection. Sequenced here: peripheral blood, sampled in a trial of Ad26.COV2.S vaccine versus placebo. Source of these receptors: a person between 18 and 59 years old who received the Ad26.COV2.S COVID-19 vaccine or a placebo.

The gene calls are TRBV10-3 and TRBJ2-2; D gene uncertain. The CDR3 length is 14 residues. Germline assignment: CDR1 ENHRY and CDR2 SYGVKD. Between the trimmed V and J ends, which lost 3 bases and 2 bases, there was a span of 7 bases. The CDR3 DNA follows: TGTGCCATCAGTGATAAACAAAACACCGGGGAGCTGTTTTTT. Its protein is CAISDKQNTGELFF.

J is TRBJ1-2 and V is TRBV18, with TRBD1 identical over 10 bases. The V gene's germline CDR1 is KGHSH and CDR2 LQKENI. This CDR3 comprises 14 residues. V lost 3 bases and J lost 4; bases outside the gene matches: 2. The DNA for the CDR3 is TGTGCCAGCTCACCCGGACAGGGGGGCTATGGCTACACCTTC. As protein: CASSPGQGGYGYTF.

This clone was counted between two and nine times. The rearrangement uses TRBV6-5 and TRBJ1-5, with 8 bases that match TRBD1. CDR3 size: 14 residues. The germline gives CDR1 MNHEY, CDR2 SVGAGI. V gave up 6 bases and J gave up 7 bases; unmatched junction bases: 8. The CDR3 nucleotides read TGTGCCAGCAGAACAGGGGGGCGAGGACAGCCCCAGCATTTT. The encoded protein is CASRTGGRGQPQHF.

V is TRBV5-4 and J is TRBJ2-3; D uncertain. Germline loops: CDR1 SGHNT, CDR2 YYREEE (reference sequence). V was pared by 1 base and J by 4 bases, with 4 bases between. The CDR3 has 12 residues. CDR3 nucleotide sequence: TGTGCCAGCAGCTTGCGCGCAGATACGCAGTATTTT. This translates into CASSLRADTQYF.

This rearrangement joins TRBV19 to TRBJ1-2; a possible D gene is TRBD1 (5 bases). Looked up from germline, CDR1 is LNHDA and CDR2 is SQIVND (reference sequence). V was clipped by 8 bases and J by 3 bases, with 10 bases between them. There are 12 residues in the CDR3. In DNA form, the CDR3 reads TGTGCCAGTCGAACAGGAGACTATGGCTACACCTTC. Its protein is CASRTGDYGYTF.

The genes are TRBV7-9 and TRBJ2-3, with TRBD1 matching over 7 bases. Germline CDR1 reads SEHNR; CDR2 reads FQNEAQ (reference sequence). V trimming: 3 bases; J trimming: 3 bases; junction bases outside the gene matches: 6. CDR3 size: 15 residues. This chain's CDR3 is CASSLGQLLTDTQYF. CDR3 bases: TGTGCCAGCAGCTTGGGACAGTTATTAACAGATACGCAGTATTTT.

The gene calls are TRBV4-3 and TRBJ2-1; 9 nucleotides line up with TRBD2. This CDR3 is built from 14 residues. With 0 bases clipped from V and 9 bases from J, the junction kept 3 bases outside the gene matches. Germline V lookup: CDR1 LGHNA, CDR2 YSLEER. DNA of the CDR3: TGCGCCAGCAGCCAAGAGCAAGCGGGGGGTGAGCAGTTCTTC. This encodes CASSQEQAGGEQFF.

V and J are TRBV12-3 or TRBV12-4 and TRBJ2-7, with unresolved D. V was cut by 5 bases and J by 6 bases, with 8 bases left in between. The length of the CDR3 is 11 residues. The DNA for the CDR3 is TGTGCCAGCAGTACTCGGGTCGAGCAGTACTTC. Translation gives CASSTRVEQYF.

The V call is TRBV7-6, the J call TRBJ2-7, with a possible D match to TRBD1 (6 bases). The length of the CDR3 is 15 residues. V lost 1 base, J lost 2 bases, and 12 bases lay in between. Germline loops: CDR1 SGHVS, CDR2 FNYEAQ. CDR3 protein: CASSLEAGVTYEQYF. The CDR3 nucleotides are TGTGCCAGCAGCTTAGAGGCAGGGGTAACCTACGAGCAGTACTTC.

The chain links TRBV28 to TRBJ2-2, with 7 bases matching TRBD2. J lost 3 bases, V lost 6 bases, and 7 bases had no gene match. The V gene's germline CDR1 is MDHEN and CDR2 SYDVKM. The CDR3 has 15 amino acids. The CDR3 nucleotides are TGTGCCAGCAGGAATGGGGGGGATCACACCGGGGAGCTGTTTTTT. Protein sequence: CASRNGGDHTGELFF.

The chain uses TRBV5-5 and TRBJ1-2, with 8 bases identical to TRBD1. Germline V gene sequence: CDR1 SGHKS, CDR2 YYEKEE (reference sequence). The CDR3 totals 14 residues. V shed 3 bases, J shed 5 bases, and the junction held 6 bases outside the gene matches. In DNA form, the CDR3 reads TGTGCCAGCAGCTCGCCGACAGGGGTGTATGGCTACACCTTC. This encodes CASSSPTGVYGYTF.

V and J are TRBV7-2 and TRBJ2-7; 9 bases are a match to TRBD2. CDR3 length: 14 amino acids. The germline V gene has CDR1 SGHTA and CDR2 FQGNSA. V shed 3 bases, J shed 9 bases, and the junction held 9 bases outside the gene matches. CDR3 sequence: CASSFGGGAFGQYF. In DNA, the CDR3 is TGTGCCAGCAGCTTTGGCGGGGGGGCCTTCGGGCAGTACTTC.

The chain combines TRBV10-2 with TRBJ1-2; a weak D match, TRBD1 (6 bases). Germline assignment: CDR1 WSHSY and CDR2 SAAADI. The CDR3 consists of 13 residues. Trimming removed 5 bases from V and 3 bases from J, with 10 bases in between. CDR3 residues: CASSLDSDYGYTF. As DNA, the CDR3 is TGCGCCAGCAGTTTGGACAGCGACTATGGCTACACCTTC.

The V gene is TRBV27, the J gene TRBJ1-5; possible D gene TRBD1, 5 bases. Germline CDR1 and CDR2: MNHEY and SMNVEV (reference sequence). Trimming left V 9 bases short and J 0 bases short, with 18 bases between. The CDR3 covers 16 residues. CDR3 nucleotide sequence: TGTGCCAGTCGATCTGGGGCAGACCATAGCAATCAGCCCCAGCATTTT. As protein: CASRSGADHSNQPQHF.